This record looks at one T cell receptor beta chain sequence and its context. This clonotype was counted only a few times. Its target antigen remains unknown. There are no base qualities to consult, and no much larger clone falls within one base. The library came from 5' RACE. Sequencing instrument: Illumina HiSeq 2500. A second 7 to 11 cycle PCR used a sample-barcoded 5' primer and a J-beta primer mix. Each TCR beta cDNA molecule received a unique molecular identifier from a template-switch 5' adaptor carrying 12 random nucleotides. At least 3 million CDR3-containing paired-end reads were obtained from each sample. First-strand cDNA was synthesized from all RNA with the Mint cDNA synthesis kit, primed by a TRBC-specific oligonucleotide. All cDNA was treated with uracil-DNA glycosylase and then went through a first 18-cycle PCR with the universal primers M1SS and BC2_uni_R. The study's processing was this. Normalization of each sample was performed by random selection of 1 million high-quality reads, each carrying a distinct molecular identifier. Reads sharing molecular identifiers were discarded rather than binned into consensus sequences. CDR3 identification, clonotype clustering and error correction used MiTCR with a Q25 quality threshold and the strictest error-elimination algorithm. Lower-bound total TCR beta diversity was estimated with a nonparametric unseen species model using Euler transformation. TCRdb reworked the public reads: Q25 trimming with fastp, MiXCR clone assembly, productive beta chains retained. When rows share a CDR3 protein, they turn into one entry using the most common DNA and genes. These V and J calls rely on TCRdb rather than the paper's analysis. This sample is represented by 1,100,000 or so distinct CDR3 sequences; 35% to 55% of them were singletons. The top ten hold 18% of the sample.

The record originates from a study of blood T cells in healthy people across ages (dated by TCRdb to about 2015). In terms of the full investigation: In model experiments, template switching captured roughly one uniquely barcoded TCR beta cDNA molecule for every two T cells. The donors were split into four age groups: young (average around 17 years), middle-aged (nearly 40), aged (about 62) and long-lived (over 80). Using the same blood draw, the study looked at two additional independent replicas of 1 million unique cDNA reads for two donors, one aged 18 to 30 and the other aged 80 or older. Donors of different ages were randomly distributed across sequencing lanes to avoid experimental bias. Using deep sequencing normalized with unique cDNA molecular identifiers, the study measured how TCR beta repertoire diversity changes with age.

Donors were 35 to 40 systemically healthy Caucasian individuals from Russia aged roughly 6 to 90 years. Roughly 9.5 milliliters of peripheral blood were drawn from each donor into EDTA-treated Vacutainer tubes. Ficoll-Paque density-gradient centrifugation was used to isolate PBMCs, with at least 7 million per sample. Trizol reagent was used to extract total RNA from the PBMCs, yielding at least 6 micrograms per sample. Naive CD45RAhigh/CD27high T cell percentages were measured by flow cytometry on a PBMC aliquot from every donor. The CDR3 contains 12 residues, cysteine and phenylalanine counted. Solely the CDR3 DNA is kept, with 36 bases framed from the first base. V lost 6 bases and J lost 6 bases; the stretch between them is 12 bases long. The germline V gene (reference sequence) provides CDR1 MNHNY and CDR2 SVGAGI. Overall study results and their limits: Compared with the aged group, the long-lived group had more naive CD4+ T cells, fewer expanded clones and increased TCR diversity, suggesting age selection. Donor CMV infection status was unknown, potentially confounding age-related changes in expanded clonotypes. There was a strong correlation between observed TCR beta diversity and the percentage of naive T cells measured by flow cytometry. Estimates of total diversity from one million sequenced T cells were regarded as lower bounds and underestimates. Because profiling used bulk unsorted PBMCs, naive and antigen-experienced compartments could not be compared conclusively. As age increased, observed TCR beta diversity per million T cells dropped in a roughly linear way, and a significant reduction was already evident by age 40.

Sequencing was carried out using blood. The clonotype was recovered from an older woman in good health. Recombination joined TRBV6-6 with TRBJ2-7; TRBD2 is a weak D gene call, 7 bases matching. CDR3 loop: CASSRGAREQYF. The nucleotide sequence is TGTGCCAGCAGCCGGGGGGCGCGCGAGCAGTACTTC.